Below are 22 T cell receptor beta chains sequenced from a single sample in a study of T cell responses to AZD1222 COVID-19 vaccine. TCRdb's table, derived via immunoSEQ multiplex PCR, lists solely in-frame clones and lacks some. Of about 140,000 clones in the sample, about 86% were seen once. Sequenced material: peripheral blood, taken on day 0 of AZD1222 vaccination. The origin of the receptors is an adult in good health.

The rearrangement links TRBV7-9 to TRBJ2-6, with D perhaps TRBD2 (5 bases). The germline CDR1 and CDR2 sequences are SEHNR and FQNEAQ (reference sequence). The CDR3 covers 17 residues. Deletions cut 4 bases from V and 2 bases from J, with 15 bases between. CDR3 sequence: CASSSRVLGTGANVLTF. DNA of the CDR3: TGTGCCAGCAGCTCGAGGGTATTGGGAACTGGGGCCAACGTCCTGACTTTC.

This clone was seen only once. This rearrangement joins TRBV4-3 to TRBJ2-7, with D tentatively TRBD1 (6 bases). Germline-derived CDR1 and CDR2 are LGHNA and YSLEER. The length of the CDR3 is 15 residues. Trimming removed 3 bases at V and 2 bases at J, with 14 bases between. The CDR3 spells CASSQRQAQAYEQYF. The CDR3 DNA reads TGCGCCAGCAGCCAGCGACAGGCCCAAGCCTACGAGCAGTACTTC.

About this clone itself: Germline is not matched at one junction end, which may reflect a read error. The chain employs TRBV20-1 and TRBJ1-5; 7 positions match TRBD1. The germline gives CDR1 DFQATT, CDR2 SNEGSKA (reference sequence). CDR3 length: 10 residues. CDR3 loop: CSARDGQVPF. CDR3 DNA: TGCAGTGCTAGAGATGGACAGGTCCCCTTT.

V gene TRBV19 combines with J gene TRBJ2-6; D ambiguous. Trimming removed 5 bases at V and 0 bases at J, with 8 bases between. CDR1 is LNHDA, CDR2 SQIVND, per germline (reference sequence). The CDR3 spans 15 residues. CDR3 nucleotides: TGTGCCAGTAGTTGGGCAGCCTCTGGGGCCAACGTCCTGACTTTC. It encodes CASSWAASGANVLTF.

The rearrangement uses TRBV27 and TRBJ1-1; a possible D gene is TRBD1 (6 bases). The CDR3 is 15 residues long. Trimming pared 2 bases from V and 0 bases from J, leaving 10 bases between. CDR1 is MNHEY, CDR2 SMNVEV, per germline (reference sequence). CDR3 amino acids: CASSLTGQLNTEAFF. The CDR3 coding sequence is TGTGCCAGCAGTTTAACCGGACAGCTGAACACTGAAGCTTTCTTT.

The rearrangement uses TRBV20-1 and TRBJ2-1, with D perhaps TRBD1 or TRBD2 (5 bases each). Germline values: CDR1 DFQATT, CDR2 SNEGSKA (reference sequence). V lost 4 bases and J lost 12, with 10 bases in between. This CDR3 has 10 residues. CDR3 DNA sequence: TGCAGTGCTACTGAGAGGGGGCAGTTCTTC. Translation gives CSATERGQFF.

The genes are TRBV9 and TRBJ1-4, with TRBD1 identical over 9 bases. Germline loops: CDR1 SGDLS, CDR2 YYNGEE. The CDR3 consists of 19 residues. The V and J ends lost 0 bases and 4 bases, in that order; junction bases with no gene match: 13. The CDR3 nucleotides are TGTGCCAGCAGCGTAGCTGGGACAGGGATCTTCGGCCTTAATGAAAAACTGTTTTTT. Translation: CASSVAGTGIFGLNEKLFF.

The rearrangement uses TRBV3-1 (or the pseudogene TRBV3-2) and TRBJ1-6; 8 bases line up with TRBD1. There are 18 residues in the CDR3. V trimming: 0 bases; J trimming: 4 bases; junction bases outside the gene matches: 8. Germline lookup yields CDR1 LGHDT and CDR2 YNNKEL (reference sequence). Here the CDR3 DNA reads TGTGCCAGCAGCCAAGAAGGGAACTGGACAGGGTATAATTCACCCCTCCACTTT. Translation gives CASSQEGNWTGYNSPLHF.

CDR3 in amino acids: CASSIDRVANIQYF. The CDR3 nucleotides are TGTGCCAGCAGCATCGACAGGGTAGCGAACATTCAGTACTTC. The rearrangement uses TRBV9 and TRBJ2-4; TRBD1 matches 7 bases. The J segment lost 7 bases and the V segment lost 4 bases, leaving 8 bases of the junction unmatched. CDR1 is SGDLS and CDR2 is YYNGEE in the germline V gene. The CDR3 totals 14 residues.

The chain recombines TRBV27 with TRBJ1-2, with 10 bases fitting TRBD1. Germline trimming cut 8 bases from V and 4 bases from J; bases unmatched to any gene: 22. Per germline, CDR1 MNHEY and CDR2 SMNVEV (reference sequence). The CDR3 extends over 19 amino acids. This CDR3 is CASGPSSWTGGSTGYGYTF. CDR3 bases: TGTGCCAGCGGACCCTCCTCCTGGACAGGGGGGAGTACGGGCTATGGCTACACCTTC.

The chain carries TRBV18 and TRBJ1-6; TRBD1 aligns across 9 bases. In germline, CDR1 is KGHSH, CDR2 LQKENI. CDR3 length: 16 residues. The V gene end was trimmed by 1 base and the J gene end by 8 bases; junction bases not matched to a gene: 6. This CDR3 is CASSPRTQGADSPLHF. In DNA form, the CDR3 reads TGTGCCAGCTCACCACGTACACAGGGGGCGGATTCACCCCTCCACTTT.

The V gene is TRBV7-2, the J gene TRBJ1-2; tentatively, D is TRBD1 (5 bases). The CDR3 spans 15 residues. Trimming took 4 bases from V and 7 from J, leaving 19 bases between them. Germline CDR1 SGHTA, CDR2 FQGNSA. Here the CDR3 reads CASSSWDGPKGGYTF. The DNA for the CDR3 is TGTGCCAGCAGCTCCTGGGACGGTCCTAAAGGTGGCTACACCTTC.

The chain couples TRBV4-3 to TRBJ2-2, with 8 bases that match TRBD2. V trimming: 0 bases; J trimming: 7 bases; junction bases outside the gene matches: 13. Germline assignment: CDR1 LGHNA and CDR2 YSLEER. The CDR3 spans 18 residues. CDR3 nucleotides: TGCGCCAGCAGCCAAGATCTGGTAGCGGGATTGAGAGGCGGGGAGCTGTTTTTT. Protein sequence: CASSQDLVAGLRGGELFF.

This chain connects TRBV30 to TRBJ2-1, with D unclear. The CDR3 has 12 amino acids. V gave up 2 bases and J gave up 8 bases, with 10 bases separating them. Germline CDR1 is GTSNPN and CDR2 is SVGIG (reference sequence). The chain's CDR3 is CAWSSSLYEQFF. DNA for the CDR3: TGTGCCTGGAGTTCCAGTCTCTATGAGCAGTTCTTC.

This chain joins TRBV19 and TRBJ2-7, with D tentatively TRBD1 (6 bases). Germline V gives CDR1 LNHDA, CDR2 SQIVND (reference sequence). CDR3 size: 14 residues. Trimming cost V 5 bases and J 0 bases, with 11 bases left between them. CDR3 nucleotides: TGTGCCAGTAGTGCCCAGGGGAGCTCCTACGAGCAGTACTTC. This codes for CASSAQGSSYEQYF.

This rearrangement joins TRBV7-9 to TRBJ1-1, with TRBD1 as a possible D gene (5 bases). Trimming took 1 base from V and 7 from J, leaving 10 bases between them. The germline V gene encodes CDR1 SEHNR and CDR2 FQNEAQ (reference sequence). The CDR3 has 13 residues. CDR3 protein: CASSLVSTDEAFF. The DNA of the CDR3 is TGTGCCAGCAGCTTAGTTTCGACAGATGAAGCTTTCTTT.

V gene TRBV11-3 combines with J gene TRBJ2-2; 8 bases align to TRBD1. The germline V gene encodes CDR1 SGHNT and CDR2 YENEEA. V was pared by 5 bases and J by 1 base, with 6 bases of the junction left unmatched. The CDR3 contains 16 residues. The DNA for the CDR3 is TGTGCCAGCAGCCGCGGTGACAGGGGGAACACCGGGGAGCTGTTTTTT. Translating gives CASSRGDRGNTGELFF.

The chain combines TRBV10-1 with TRBJ2-5; possible D gene TRBD2, 5 bases. In germline, CDR1 is WNHNN, CDR2 SYGVQD (reference sequence). V was clipped by 6 bases and J by 1 base, with 9 bases between them. This CDR3 has 13 residues. The CDR3: CASSRGSQETQYF. The CDR3 DNA sequence: TGCGCCAGCAGCCGCGGGTCCCAAGAGACCCAGTACTTC.

This clone was recorded once. This rearrangement joins TRBV6-2 or TRBV6-3 to TRBJ1-5; unclear D gene. Looked up from germline, CDR1 is MNHEY and CDR2 is SVGEGT. The CDR3 runs 12 residues. V was cut by 4 bases and J by 5 bases, with 6 bases left in between. CDR3 residues: CASSFSYQPQHF. CDR3 bases: TGTGCCAGCAGTTTCTCCTATCAGCCCCAGCATTTT.

The CDR3 bases are TGTGCCAGCAGCTTCGATCTTATCTACGAGCAGTACTTC. Amino acid sequence: CASSFDLIYEQYF. The chain has TRBV7-2 and TRBJ2-7, with D uncertain. V dropped 3 bases and J dropped 3 bases, with 9 bases sitting between them. CDR1 is SGHTA and CDR2 is FQGNSA in the germline V gene. The CDR3 is 13 amino acids.

V gene TRBV5-4 combines with J gene TRBJ1-2, with TRBD1 as a possible D gene (6 bases). This CDR3 has 17 residues. V was clipped by 0 bases and J by 3 bases, with 18 bases between them. Germline V CDR1 and CDR2: SGHNT, YYREEE (reference sequence). Written as DNA, the CDR3 is TGTGCCAGCAGCTTGGGACAGACTAAACAGGGAGACTATGGCTACACCTTC. Encoded protein: CASSLGQTKQGDYGYTF.

The chain has TRBV9 and TRBJ1-4, with 7 bases lining up with TRBD1. V was pared by 7 bases and J by 5 bases, with 5 bases of the junction left unmatched. Germline V gene data show CDR1 as SGDLS and CDR2 as YYNGEE. The CDR3 consists of 13 residues. The CDR3 sequence is CASSRGGNEKLFF. In nucleotides, the CDR3 is TGTGCCAGCTCCAGGGGGGGGAATGAAAAACTGTTTTTT.